These 2 T cell receptor beta chains originate from one sample sequenced in a study of identical twins. TCRdb independently ran MiXCR on the 5' RACE reads; one entry per CDR3 protein. The sample shows hundreds of thousands of distinct CDR3 sequences, over 5% of them seen only once. Sequenced sample: naive T cells sorted from blood. The receptors here all came from a man between 18 and 29 years old in good health.

This clonotype appeared many times. The J gene is TRBJ2-5, the V gene TRBV20-1; D not resolved. The V and J ends lost 6 bases and 7 bases respectively, with 12 bases between them. The length of the CDR3 is 11 residues. CDR1 and CDR2 (germline): DFQATT, SNEGSKA (reference sequence). CDR3 region: CSAPILGTQYF. DNA for the CDR3: TGCAGTGCGCCCATCCTGGGGACCCAGTACTTC.

This clonotype was recorded at least ten times. This rearrangement joins TRBV5-1 to TRBJ1-5; D is uncertain. The V gene lost 0 bases and the J gene lost 4 bases, with 8 bases spanning the gap. Germline V CDR1 and CDR2: SGHRS, YFSETQ. This CDR3 contains 14 residues. In nucleotides, the CDR3 is TGCGCCAGCAGCTTGGATGGGTATAATCAGCCCCAGCATTTT. Its protein is CASSLDGYNQPQHF.